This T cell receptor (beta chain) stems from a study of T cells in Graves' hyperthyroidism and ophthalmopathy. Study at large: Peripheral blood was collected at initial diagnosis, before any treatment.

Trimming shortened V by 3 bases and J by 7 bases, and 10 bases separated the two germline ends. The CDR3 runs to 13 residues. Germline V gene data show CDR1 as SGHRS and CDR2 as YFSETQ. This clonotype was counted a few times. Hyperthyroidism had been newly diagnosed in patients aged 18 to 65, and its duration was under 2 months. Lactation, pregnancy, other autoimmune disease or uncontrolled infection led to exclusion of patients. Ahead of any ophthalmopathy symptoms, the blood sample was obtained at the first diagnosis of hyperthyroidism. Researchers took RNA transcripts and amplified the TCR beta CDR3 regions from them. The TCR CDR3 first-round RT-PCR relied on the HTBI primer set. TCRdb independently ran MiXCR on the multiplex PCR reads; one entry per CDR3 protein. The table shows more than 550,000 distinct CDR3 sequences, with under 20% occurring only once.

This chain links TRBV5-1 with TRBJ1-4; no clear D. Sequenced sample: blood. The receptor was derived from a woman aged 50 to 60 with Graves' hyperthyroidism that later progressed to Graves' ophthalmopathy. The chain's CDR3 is CASSWEGVEKLFF. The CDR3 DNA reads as TGCGCCAGCAGCTGGGAGGGCGTTGAAAAACTGTTTTTT.